Following are 5 T cell receptor beta chains from one sample sequenced in a study of shared clonotypes between healthy human individuals. Profiling relied on immunoSEQ multiplex PCR, and the TCRdb table lists in-frame clones only, not all of them. The sample holds approximately 650,000 clones, about 95% seen once. CD8 cells regarded as naive lacked CD45RO, were positively chosen for CCR7, and omitted terminally differentiated effector memory CD45RA+ cells. What was sequenced was naive CD8+ T cells sorted from blood. These receptors were obtained from a woman in her 30s in good health.

This clone has only one observation. This chain links TRBV29-1 with TRBJ2-3, with D perhaps TRBD1 or TRBD2 (7 bases each). V dropped 7 bases and J dropped 4 bases, with 21 bases sitting between them. CDR3 length equals 15 residues. Germline CDR1 SQVTM, CDR2 ANQGSEA. CDR3 loop: CSAAGEGARPDTQYF. The CDR3, as DNA: TGCAGCGCCGCTGGGGAGGGGGCGAGACCAGATACGCAGTATTTT.

This sequence joins TRBV5-1 and TRBJ2-5; no clear D. The DNA end lines up better with TRBJ2-7; the J call may be wrong. CDR3 size: 9 residues. CDR1 and CDR2 (germline): SGHRS, YFSETQ. The CDR3: CASRHEQYF. The CDR3 DNA reads TGCGCCAGCAGGCACGAGCAGTACTTC.

This chain uses TRBV11-2 with TRBJ2-7; the D gene could be TRBD1 or TRBD2 (6 bases each). The V gene's germline CDR1 is SGHAT and CDR2 FQNNGV. V was clipped by 7 bases and J by 2 bases, with 12 bases between them. The CDR3 has 13 residues. The CDR3 DNA reads TGTGCCAGCAACTCCGGGGGCCCCTACGAGCAGTACTTC. Its protein is CASNSGGPYEQYF.

The rearrangement links TRBV27 to TRBJ2-5, with 9 bases aligning to TRBD1. J lost 5 bases, V lost 4 bases, and 8 bases had no gene match. The V gene's germline CDR1 is MNHEY and CDR2 SMNVEV (reference sequence). The CDR3 length is 15 residues. CDR3 sequence: CASSWGDRVGETQYF. CDR3 nucleotide sequence: TGTGCCAGCAGTTGGGGGGACAGGGTTGGGGAGACCCAGTACTTC.

V is TRBV15 and J is TRBJ1-5, with 12 nucleotides matching TRBD1. Germline V lookup: CDR1 LNHNV, CDR2 YYDKDF (reference sequence). V shed 5 bases and J 7 bases; nucleotides not matched to a gene: 9. The CDR3 has 16 residues. The CDR3 DNA is TGTGCCACCAGCCCCTCCGGGACAGGGGGCAGGCAGCCCCAGCATTTT. This gives the protein CATSPSGTGGRQPQHF.